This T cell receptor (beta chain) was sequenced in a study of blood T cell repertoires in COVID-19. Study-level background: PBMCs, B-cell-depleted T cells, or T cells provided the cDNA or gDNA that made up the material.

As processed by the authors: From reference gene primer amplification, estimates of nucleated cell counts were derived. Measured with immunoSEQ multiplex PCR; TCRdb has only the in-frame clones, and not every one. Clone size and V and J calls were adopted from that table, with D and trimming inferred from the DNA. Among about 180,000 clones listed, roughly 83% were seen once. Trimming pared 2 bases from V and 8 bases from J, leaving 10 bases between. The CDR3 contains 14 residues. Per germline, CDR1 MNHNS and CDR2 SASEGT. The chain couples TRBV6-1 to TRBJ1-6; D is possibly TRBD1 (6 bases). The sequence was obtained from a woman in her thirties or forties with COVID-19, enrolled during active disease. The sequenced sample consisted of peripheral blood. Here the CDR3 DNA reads TGTGCCAGCAGTGAACAGGGGATGGATTCACCCCTCCACTTT. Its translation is CASSEQGMDSPLHF.